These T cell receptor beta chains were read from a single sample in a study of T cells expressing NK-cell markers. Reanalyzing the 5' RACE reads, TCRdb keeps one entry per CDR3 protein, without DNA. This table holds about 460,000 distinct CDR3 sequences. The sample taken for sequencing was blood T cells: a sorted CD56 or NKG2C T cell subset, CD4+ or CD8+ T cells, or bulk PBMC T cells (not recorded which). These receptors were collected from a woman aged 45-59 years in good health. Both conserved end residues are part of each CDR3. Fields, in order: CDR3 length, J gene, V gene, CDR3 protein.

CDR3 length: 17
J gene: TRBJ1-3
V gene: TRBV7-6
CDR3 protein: CASSLEIRPGSGNTIYF

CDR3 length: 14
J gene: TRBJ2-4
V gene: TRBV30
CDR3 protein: CAWSVPVAKNIQYF

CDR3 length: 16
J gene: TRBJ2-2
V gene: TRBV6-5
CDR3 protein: CASSRPTVANTGELFF

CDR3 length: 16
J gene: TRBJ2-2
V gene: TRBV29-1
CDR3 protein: CSAPFVGQGSTGELFF

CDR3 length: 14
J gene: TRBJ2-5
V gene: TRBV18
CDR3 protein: CASSPPIQPETQYF

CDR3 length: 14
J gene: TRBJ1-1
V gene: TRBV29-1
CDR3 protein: CSVYGATGGFGAFF

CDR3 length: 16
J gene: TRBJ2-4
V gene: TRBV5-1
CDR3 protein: CASSLAVGVAKNIQYF

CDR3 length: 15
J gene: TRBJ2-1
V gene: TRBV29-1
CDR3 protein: CSVEVGLSSYNEQFF

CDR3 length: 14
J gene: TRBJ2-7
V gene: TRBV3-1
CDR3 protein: CATSLAGGHYELYF

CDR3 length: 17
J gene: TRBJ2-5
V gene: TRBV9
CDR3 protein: CASSRDRLSGEGKTQYF

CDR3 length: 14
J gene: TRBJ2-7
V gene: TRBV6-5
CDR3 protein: CASSQRGPGYEQYF

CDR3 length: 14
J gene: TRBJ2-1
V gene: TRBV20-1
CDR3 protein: CSARGPSIYNEQFF

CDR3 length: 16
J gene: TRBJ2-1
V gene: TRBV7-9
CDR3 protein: CASSLRGLAGFNEQFF

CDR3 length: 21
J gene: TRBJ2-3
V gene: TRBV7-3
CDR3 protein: CASSSLPGAGTSGPSTDTQYF

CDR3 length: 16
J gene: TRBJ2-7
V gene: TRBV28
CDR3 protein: CASSLFTPSRTYEQYF

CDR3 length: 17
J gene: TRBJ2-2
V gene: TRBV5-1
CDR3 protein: CASSLESAGAIPGELFF

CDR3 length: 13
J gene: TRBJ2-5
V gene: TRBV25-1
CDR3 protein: CASGLQGRETQYF

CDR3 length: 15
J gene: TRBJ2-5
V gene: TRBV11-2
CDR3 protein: CASSLDGGRQETQYF

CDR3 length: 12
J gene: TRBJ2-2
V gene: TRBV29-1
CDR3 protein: CSVDTPDGELFF

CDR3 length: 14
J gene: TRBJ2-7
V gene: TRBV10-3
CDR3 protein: CATDRTSGSSEQYF

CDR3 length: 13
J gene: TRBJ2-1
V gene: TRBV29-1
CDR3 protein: CSHQIPTSDEQFF

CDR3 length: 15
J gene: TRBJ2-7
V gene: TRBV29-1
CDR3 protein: CSVDATGVGSYEQYF

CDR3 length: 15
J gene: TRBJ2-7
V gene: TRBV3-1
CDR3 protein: CASSQRQGGGYEQYF

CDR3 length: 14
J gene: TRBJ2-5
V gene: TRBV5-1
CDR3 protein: CASSALRDTETQYF

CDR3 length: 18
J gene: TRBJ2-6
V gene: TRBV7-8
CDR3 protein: CASSLTSGGGSGANVLTF

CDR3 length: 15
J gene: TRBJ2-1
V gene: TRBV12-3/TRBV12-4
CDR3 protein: CASKPDRGDYNEQFF

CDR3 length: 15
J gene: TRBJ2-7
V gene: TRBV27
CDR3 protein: CASSTKPWQTYEQYF

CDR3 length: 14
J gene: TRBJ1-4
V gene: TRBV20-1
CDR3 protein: CSASPRTTNEKLFF

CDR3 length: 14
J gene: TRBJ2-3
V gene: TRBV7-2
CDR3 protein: CASSNSGSGDTQYF

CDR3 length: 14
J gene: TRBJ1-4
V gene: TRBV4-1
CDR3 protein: CASSPDRGFEKLFF